This entry features one T cell receptor (beta chain) sequence. Its antigen is undetermined. The data are from a study of cytomegalovirus exposure and HLA in healthy donors. Trimming took off 6 bases at V and 1 base at J, with 10 bases between the two ends. This CDR3 contains 13 residues. Germline CDR1 is SGHRS and CDR2 is YFSETQ. PCR used 60 Vbeta primers and 13 Jbeta primers. Sequencing used immunoSEQ multiplex PCR; TCRdb keeps in-frame clones, though not all of them. The sample lists approximately 70,000 clones; about 70% were seen once. Study-level findings and limits: The authors confirmed in vitro that three CMV-associated chains were specific for CMV antigens. Presence/absence analyses assumed roughly uniform sequencing depth across donors, which may not hold.

This sequence originates from a man aged 35 to 55 in good health and CMV-seropositive. This sequence joins TRBV5-1 and TRBJ1-1, with D unclear. Material: PBMCs. The CDR3 protein is CASTVGENTEAFF. The DNA of the CDR3 is TGCGCCAGCACGGTGGGAGAGAACACTGAAGCTTTCTTT.